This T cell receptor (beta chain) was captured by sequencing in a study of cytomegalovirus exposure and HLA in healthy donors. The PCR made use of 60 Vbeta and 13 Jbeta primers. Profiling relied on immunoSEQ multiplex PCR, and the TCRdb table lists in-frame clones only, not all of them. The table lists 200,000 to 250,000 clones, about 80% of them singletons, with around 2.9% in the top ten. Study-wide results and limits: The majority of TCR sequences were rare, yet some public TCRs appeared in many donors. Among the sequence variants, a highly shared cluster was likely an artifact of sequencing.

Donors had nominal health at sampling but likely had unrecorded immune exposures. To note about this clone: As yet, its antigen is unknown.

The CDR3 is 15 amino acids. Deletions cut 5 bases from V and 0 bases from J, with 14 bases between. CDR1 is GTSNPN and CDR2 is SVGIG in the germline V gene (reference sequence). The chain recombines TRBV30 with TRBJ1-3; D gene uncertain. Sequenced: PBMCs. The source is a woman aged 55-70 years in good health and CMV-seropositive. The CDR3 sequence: CAWGPDGNSGNTIYF. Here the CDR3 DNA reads TGTGCCTGGGGACCGGACGGGAACTCTGGAAACACCATATATTTT.